This T cell receptor (beta chain) was identified in a study of blood T cell repertoires in COVID-19 (dated by TCRdb to the early 2020s). Regarding the study in general: The collaborator samples originated in the United States, Italy and Spain and spanned the acute and convalescent phases of COVID-19. The material from the prospective study consisted of cDNA or gDNA derived from T cells, B-cell-depleted T cells, or PBMCs. Subjects who had been exposed to COVID-19, were actively infected with it, or had recovered from it provided the deeply sampled blood TCRbeta repertoires that made up the dataset. The repertoires were released in a freely available public database intended as a resource for research on the immune response to SARS-CoV-2. The samples were drawn from two sources: the first 160 participants of the ongoing ImmuneRACE study, and 1,200 or so subjects contributed by 6 global collaborators. The sample metadata nearly always contained a de-identified subject ID, COVID-19 status, age in years and sex. HLA class I and class II types, where available, came from metadata supplied by the sample provider rather than from assay-based typing.

Participants in the prospective study were enrolled through a virtual design, were aged 18 to 89 years, and lived in 24 United States geographic areas. Cohort assignment in the prospective study relied on participant-reported clinical history from a screening survey and a study questionnaire. Recovered participants in ImmuneRACE Cohort 3 were defined as having two consecutive negative NP/OP PCR tests, clearance from a healthcare professional, or resolution of symptoms. Mobile phlebotomists in the prospective study collected whole blood, serum and a nasopharyngeal or oropharyngeal swab from every participant. Additional blood draws and questionnaires over an approximately 2-month period could optionally be provided by prospective study participants. Prospective study blood samples were shipped either frozen or at room temperature before DNA extraction. Here is what the overall study found, with its caveats: The amount of clinical and demographic metadata varied by source and participant and was provided uncurated.

The immunoSEQ Assay, a bias-controlled multiplex PCR, was used to amplify TCRbeta CDR3 regions from genomic DNA. In the paper's pipeline: Within the assay, amplification of reference gene primers was used to estimate how many nucleated cells each sample contained. Sequence reads were collapsed and filtered to measure the absolute abundance of every unique TCRbeta CDR3 rearrangement. For each sample, productive Simpson clonality was calculated by taking the square root of Simpson's diversity index across productive rearrangements. Imported from immuneACCESS, the table was reduced by TCRdb to in-frame sequences with V and J called. These copies leave out some clones; in studies compared against another copy, an unresolved V gene accounts for under half, and the cause of the remainder is not known. D and trimming come from the DNA, and the V and J calls and clone size come from that table. This sample has under 500,000 clones in its table, and 85% to 90% of those were observed once. The biggest ten clones account for 1% to 1.3% of the sample.

Note on this clone: Its antigen is currently not known. Nothing much larger sits one base from this clone, and base qualities are not available.

The germline V gene (reference sequence) specifies LGHDT as CDR1 and YNNKEL as CDR2. The CDR3 has 13 amino acids, counting the end cysteine and phenylalanine. Only the CDR3 region is kept as DNA, spanning 39 bases read in frame from base 1. V is reduced by 2 bases and J by 2 bases, leaving a spacing of 5 bases between them. The chain is encoded by TRBV3-1 (or the pseudogene TRBV3-2) joined to TRBJ2-3, with the D gene too uncertain to name. Sample: PBMCs or T cells enriched from blood (not recorded which). The clonotype comes from a young man who had recovered from COVID-19. The CDR3 is CASSQINTDTQYF. The bases read TGTGCCAGCAGCCAAATCAACACAGATACGCAGTATTTT.